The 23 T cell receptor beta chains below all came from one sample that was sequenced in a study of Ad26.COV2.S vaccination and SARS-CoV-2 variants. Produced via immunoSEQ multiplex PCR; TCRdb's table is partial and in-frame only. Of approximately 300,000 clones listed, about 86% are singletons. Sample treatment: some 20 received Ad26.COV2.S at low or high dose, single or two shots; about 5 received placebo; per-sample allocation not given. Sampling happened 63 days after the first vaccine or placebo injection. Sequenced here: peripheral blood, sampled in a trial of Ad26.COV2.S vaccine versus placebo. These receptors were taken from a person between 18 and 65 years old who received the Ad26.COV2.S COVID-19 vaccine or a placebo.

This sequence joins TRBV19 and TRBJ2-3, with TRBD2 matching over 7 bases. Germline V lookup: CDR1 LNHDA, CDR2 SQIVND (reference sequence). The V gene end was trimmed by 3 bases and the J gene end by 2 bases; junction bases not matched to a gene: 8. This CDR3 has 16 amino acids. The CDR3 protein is CASSIEGTTYTDTQYF. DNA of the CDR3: TGTGCCAGTAGTATCGAAGGGACTACCTACACAGATACGCAGTATTTT. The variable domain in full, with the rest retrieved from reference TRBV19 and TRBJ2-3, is DGGITQSPKYLFRKEGQNVTLSCEQNLNHDAMYWYRQDPGQGLRLIYYSQIVNDFQKGDIAEGYSVSREKKESFPLTVTSAQKNPTAFYLCASSIEGTTYTDTQYFGPGTRLTVL.

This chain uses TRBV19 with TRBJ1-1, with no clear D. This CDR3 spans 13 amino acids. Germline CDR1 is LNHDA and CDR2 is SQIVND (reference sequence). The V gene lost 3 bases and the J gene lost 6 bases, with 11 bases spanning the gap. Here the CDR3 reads CASSISVLAEAFF. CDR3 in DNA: TGTGCCAGTAGTATTAGTGTGTTGGCTGAAGCTTTCTTT.

The CDR3 here is CASTRDWGSGELFF. The CDR3 coding sequence is TGTGCCAGCACCCGGGATTGGGGAAGCGGGGAGCTGTTTTTT. The rearrangement joins TRBV14 to TRBJ2-2; possibly TRBD2 for D (5 bases). V dropped 7 bases and J dropped 7 bases, with 16 bases sitting between them. The germline V gene has CDR1 SGHDN and CDR2 FVKESK. The CDR3 consists of 14 residues. The full variable domain, its missing parts supplied by reference TRBV14 and TRBJ2-2, is EAGVTQFPSHSVIEKGQTVTLRCDPISGHDNLYWYRRVMGKEIKFLLHFVKESKQDESGMPNNRFLAERTGGTYSTLKVQPAELEDSGVYFCASTRDWGSGELFFGEGSRLTVL.

For the CDR3, the DNA is TGTGCCAGCAGCTTAGAGTGGGGGGCCGATCAGCCCCAGCATTTT. This sequence encodes CASSLEWGADQPQHF. The chain combines TRBV7-2 with TRBJ1-5; D might be TRBD1 (6 bases). The germline V gene has CDR1 SGHTA and CDR2 FQGNSA. V gave up 1 base and J gave up 5 bases, with 12 bases separating them. The CDR3 consists of 15 residues.

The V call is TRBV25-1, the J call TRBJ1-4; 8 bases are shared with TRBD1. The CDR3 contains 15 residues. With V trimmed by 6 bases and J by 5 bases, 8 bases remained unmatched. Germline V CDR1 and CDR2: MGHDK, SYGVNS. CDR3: CASRRTGKENEKLFF. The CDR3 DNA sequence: TGTGCCAGCAGAAGGACAGGGAAGGAGAATGAAAAACTGTTTTTT. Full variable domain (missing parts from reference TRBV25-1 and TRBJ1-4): EADIYQTPRYLVIGTGKKITLECSQTMGHDKMYWYQQDPGMELHLIHYSYGVNSTEKGDLSSESTVSRIRTEHFPLTLESARPSHTSQYLCASRRTGKENEKLFFGSGTQLSVL.

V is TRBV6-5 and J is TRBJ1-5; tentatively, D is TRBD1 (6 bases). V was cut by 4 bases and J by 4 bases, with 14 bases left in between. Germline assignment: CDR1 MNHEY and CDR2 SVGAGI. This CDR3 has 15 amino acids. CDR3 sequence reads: CASSSLGQPNQPQHF. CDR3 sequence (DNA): TGTGCCAGCAGTTCGTTGGGACAACCAAATCAGCCCCAGCATTTT.

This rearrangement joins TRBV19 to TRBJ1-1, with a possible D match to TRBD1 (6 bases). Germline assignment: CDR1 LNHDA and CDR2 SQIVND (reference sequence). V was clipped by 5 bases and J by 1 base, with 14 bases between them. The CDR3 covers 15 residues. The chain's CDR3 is CASSPSTGWNTEAFF. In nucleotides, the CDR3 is TGTGCCAGTAGTCCTAGCACAGGGTGGAACACTGAAGCTTTCTTT.

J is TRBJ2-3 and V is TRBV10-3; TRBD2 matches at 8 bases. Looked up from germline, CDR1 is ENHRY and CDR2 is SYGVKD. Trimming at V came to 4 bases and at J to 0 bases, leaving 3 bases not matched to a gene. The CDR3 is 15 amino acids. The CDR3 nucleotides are TGTGCCATCAGTGGAAGCGGGGGAAGCACAGATACGCAGTATTTT. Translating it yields CAISGSGGSTDTQYF.

The CDR3 sequence: CASSPNDNSPLHF. CDR3 DNA sequence: TGTGCCAGCTCACCCAATGATAATTCACCCCTCCACTTT. The chain combines TRBV18 with TRBJ1-6; D not certain. Trimming removed 3 bases from V and 5 bases from J, with 5 bases in between. Germline CDR1 and CDR2: KGHSH and LQKENI. This CDR3 is built from 13 residues.

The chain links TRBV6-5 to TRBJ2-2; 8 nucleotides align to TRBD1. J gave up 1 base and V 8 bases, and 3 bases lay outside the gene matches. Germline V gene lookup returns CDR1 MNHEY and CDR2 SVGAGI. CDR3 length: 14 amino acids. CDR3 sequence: CASLDRVNTGELFF. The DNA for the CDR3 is TGTGCCAGCCTGGACAGGGTGAACACCGGGGAGCTGTTTTTT.

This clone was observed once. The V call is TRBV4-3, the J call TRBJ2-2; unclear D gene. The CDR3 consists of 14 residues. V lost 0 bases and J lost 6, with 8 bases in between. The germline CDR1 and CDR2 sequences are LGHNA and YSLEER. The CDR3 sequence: CASSQDRRPGELFF. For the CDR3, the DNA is TGCGCCAGCAGCCAAGATAGGCGGCCCGGGGAGCTGTTTTTT.

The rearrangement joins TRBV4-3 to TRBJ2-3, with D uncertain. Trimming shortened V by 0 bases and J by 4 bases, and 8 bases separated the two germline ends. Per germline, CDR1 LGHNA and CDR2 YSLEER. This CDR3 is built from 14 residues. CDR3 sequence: CASSQELRSDTQYF. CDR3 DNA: TGCGCCAGCAGCCAAGAATTGCGTTCAGATACGCAGTATTTT.

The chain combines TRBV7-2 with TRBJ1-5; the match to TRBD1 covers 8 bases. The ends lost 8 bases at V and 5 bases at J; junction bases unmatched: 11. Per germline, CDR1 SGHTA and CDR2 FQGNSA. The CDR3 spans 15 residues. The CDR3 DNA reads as TGTGCCAGCGCGGTTATGGGCAGGGGGCATCAGCCCCAGCATTTT. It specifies CASAVMGRGHQPQHF.

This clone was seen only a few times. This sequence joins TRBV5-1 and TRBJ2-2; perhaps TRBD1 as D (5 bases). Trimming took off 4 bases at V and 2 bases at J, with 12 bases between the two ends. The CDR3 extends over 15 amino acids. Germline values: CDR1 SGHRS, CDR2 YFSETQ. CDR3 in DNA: TGCGCCAGCAGCGTCCGACAGATCAACACCGGGGAGCTGTTTTTT. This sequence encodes CASSVRQINTGELFF.

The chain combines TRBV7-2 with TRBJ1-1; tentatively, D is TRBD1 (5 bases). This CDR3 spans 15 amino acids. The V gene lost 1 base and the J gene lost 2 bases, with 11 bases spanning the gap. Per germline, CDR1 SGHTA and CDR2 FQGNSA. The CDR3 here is CASSLGKGVNTEAFF. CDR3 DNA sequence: TGTGCCAGCAGCTTAGGTAAAGGGGTAAACACTGAAGCTTTCTTT.

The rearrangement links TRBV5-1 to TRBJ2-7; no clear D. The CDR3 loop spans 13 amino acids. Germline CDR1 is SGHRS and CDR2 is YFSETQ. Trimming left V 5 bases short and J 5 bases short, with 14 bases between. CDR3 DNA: TGCGCCAGCAGTTCGGGTACCATCCACGAGCAGTACTTC. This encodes CASSSGTIHEQYF.

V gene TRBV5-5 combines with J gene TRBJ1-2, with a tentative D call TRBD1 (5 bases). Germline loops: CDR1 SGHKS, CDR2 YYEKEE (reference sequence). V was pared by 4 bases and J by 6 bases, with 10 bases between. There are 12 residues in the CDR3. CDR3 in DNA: TGTGCCAGCAGCCTCCCGGGGGATGGCTACACCTTC. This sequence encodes CASSLPGDGYTF.

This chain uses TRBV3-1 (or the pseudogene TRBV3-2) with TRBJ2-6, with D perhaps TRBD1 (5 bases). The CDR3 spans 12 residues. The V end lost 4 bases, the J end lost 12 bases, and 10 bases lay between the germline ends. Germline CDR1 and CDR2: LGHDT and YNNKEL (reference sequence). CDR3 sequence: CASSLGLSVLTF. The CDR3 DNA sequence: TGTGCCAGCAGCCTGGGGCTTAGCGTCCTGACTTTC.

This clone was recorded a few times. The CDR3 nucleotides read TGTGCCAGCAGCCGGGACAGGGGAATTCCTGAAGCTTTCTTT. Its protein is CASSRDRGIPEAFF. This chain links TRBV7-9 with TRBJ1-1, with 10 positions matching TRBD1. Germline assignment: CDR1 SEHNR and CDR2 FQNEAQ (reference sequence). The CDR3 contains 14 residues. After removal of 5 bases from V and 6 bases from J, the junction contained 6 bases not matched to a gene.

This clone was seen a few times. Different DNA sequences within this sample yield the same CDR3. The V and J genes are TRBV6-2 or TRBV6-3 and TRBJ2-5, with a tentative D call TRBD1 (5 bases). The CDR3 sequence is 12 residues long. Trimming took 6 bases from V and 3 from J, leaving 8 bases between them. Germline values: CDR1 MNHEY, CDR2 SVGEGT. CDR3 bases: TGTGCCAGCAGCCCGACAGAAGAGACCCAGTACTTC. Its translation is CASSPTEETQYF.

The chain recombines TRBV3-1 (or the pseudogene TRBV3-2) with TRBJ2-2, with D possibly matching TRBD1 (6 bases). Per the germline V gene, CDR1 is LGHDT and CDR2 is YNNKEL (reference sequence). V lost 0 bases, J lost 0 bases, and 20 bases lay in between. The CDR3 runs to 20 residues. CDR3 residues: CASSQDWLLGNRANTGELFF. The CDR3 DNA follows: TGTGCCAGCAGCCAAGATTGGCTTTTAGGGAACAGGGCGAACACCGGGGAGCTGTTTTTT.

In nucleotides, the CDR3 is TGCAGCTTCGACAGGGGGTCCGAGACCCAGTACTTC. Amino acid sequence: CSFDRGSETQYF. The rearrangement joins TRBV29-1 to TRBJ2-5; 9 bases are a match to TRBD1. The V segment lost 8 bases and the J segment 5 bases; nucleotides outside the gene matches: 6. Germline-derived CDR1 and CDR2 are SQVTM and ANQGSEA. The CDR3 sequence is 12 residues long.

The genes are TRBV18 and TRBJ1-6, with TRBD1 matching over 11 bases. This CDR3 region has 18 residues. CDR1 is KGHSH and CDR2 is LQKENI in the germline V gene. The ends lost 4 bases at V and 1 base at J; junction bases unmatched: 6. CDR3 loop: CASSLGQGARSYNSPLHF. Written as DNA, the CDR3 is TGTGCCAGCTCACTTGGACAGGGGGCGCGTTCCTATAATTCACCCCTCCACTTT.